One sample yielded the 21 T cell receptor beta chains listed below, sequenced in a study of molecular identifiers for immune sequencing clone quantification. TCRdb processed the PCR reads anew with MiXCR; each CDR3 protein has one entry. This table has about 630,000 distinct CDR3 sequences, 25% appearing once. Specimen: naive CD8+ T cells from blood, with Jurkat cell RNA spiked in. Indicated subset: FACS-sorted CD8+CD4-CCR7+CD45RA+ naive T cells. The receptors come from a human donor in good health. Some libraries in this study had Jurkat cell RNA spiked in.

This clonotype was counted many times. The chain employs TRBV14 and TRBJ2-7, with TRBD2 matching over 7 bases. The germline gives CDR1 SGHDN, CDR2 FVKESK. This CDR3 contains 14 residues. Losses at the gene ends were 8 bases for V and 0 bases for J; bases not matched to a gene: 7. The chain's CDR3 is CASRASGNSYEQYF. Written as DNA, the CDR3 is TGTGCCAGCCGGGCCAGCGGGAACTCCTACGAGCAGTACTTC.

The genes are TRBV7-9 and TRBJ1-5, with D possibly TRBD1 on 6 matching bases. Germline lookup yields CDR1 SEHNR and CDR2 FQNEAQ (reference sequence). The CDR3 sequence is 15 residues long. The germline V and J ends were trimmed by 5 bases and 5 bases, with 16 bases remaining between them. CDR3 region: CASSPHGGGDQPQHF. The DNA for the CDR3 is TGTGCCAGCAGCCCCCATGGGGGCGGCGATCAGCCCCAGCATTTT.

This clonotype was seen only a few times. This sequence joins TRBV6-5 and TRBJ2-7, with D perhaps matching TRBD1 (5 bases). V lost 2 bases and J 2 bases, leaving 10 bases between the germline ends. Per germline, CDR1 MNHEY and CDR2 SVGAGI. The CDR3 is 14 amino acids. Here the CDR3 reads CASSYGAQPYEQYF. The CDR3 DNA sequence: TGTGCCAGCAGTTACGGGGCTCAACCCTACGAGCAGTACTTC.

V usage is TRBV19 and J usage is TRBJ1-1, with D possibly being TRBD1 (5 bases). CDR1 is LNHDA and CDR2 is SQIVND in the germline V gene (reference sequence). This CDR3 comprises 15 residues. V lost 7 bases and J lost 1, with 16 bases in between. The CDR3 spells CASTIGAGTNTEAFF. The CDR3, as DNA: TGTGCCAGTACCATCGGGGCGGGAACGAACACTGAAGCTTTCTTT. Using reference TRBV19 and TRBJ1-1 for the parts outside the CDR3, the full variable domain is DGGITQSPKYLFRKEGQNVTLSCEQNLNHDAMYWYRQDPGQGLRLIYYSQIVNDFQKGDIAEGYSVSREKKESFPLTVTSAQKNPTAFYLCASTIGAGTNTEAFFGQGTRLTVV.

A few counts support this clonotype. This chain uses TRBV5-3 with TRBJ2-3, with 7 positions matching TRBD1. TRBV5-3 is an ORF, with its function uncertain. Losses at the gene ends were 3 bases for V and 6 bases for J; bases not matched to a gene: 19. The CDR3 has 18 residues. The CDR3 coding sequence is TGTGCCAGAAGCTCTAGGACAGGAGGAACCTTTCCAGTGGATACGCAGTATTTT. Protein sequence: CARSSRTGGTFPVDTQYF.

This clonotype was picked up many times. This rearrangement joins TRBV13 to TRBJ2-3, with D maybe TRBD1 (6 bases). Trimming took 4 bases from V and 1 from J, leaving 15 bases between them. The CDR3 length is 16 residues. Germline V lookup: CDR1 PRHDT, CDR2 FYEKMQ (reference sequence). The CDR3 DNA reads as TGTGCCAGCAGCTCCCGGACAGACGCGGGCACAGATACGCAGTATTTT. It encodes CASSSRTDAGTDTQYF.

Ten or more counts support this clonotype. The CDR3 nucleotides are TGTGCCAGCTCACCAGGGGGCCCAGGGTTACGTGAAGCTTTCTTT. Protein: CASSPGGPGLREAFF. The rearrangement uses TRBV18 and TRBJ1-1, with D perhaps matching TRBD1 (6 bases). Looked up from germline, CDR1 is KGHSH and CDR2 is LQKENI. The length of the CDR3 is 15 residues. V lost 2 bases and J 7 bases, leaving 17 bases between the germline ends.

On this clonotype itself: Given a much more abundant clone one base away, this may be a read error. The rearrangement joins TRBV28 to TRBJ1-1, with TRBD1 as a possible D gene (6 bases). V dropped 3 bases and J dropped 7 bases, with 18 bases sitting between them. From germline, CDR1 is MDHEN and CDR2 SYDVKM. The CDR3 consists of 15 residues. CDR3: CASSFRGLRDIEAFF. CDR3 sequence (DNA): TGTGCCAGCAGTTTTAGGGGACTTAGGGACATTGAAGCTTTCTTT.

This clonotype has more than one count but fewer than ten. The chain employs TRBV5-4 and TRBJ2-3, with 14 nucleotides matching TRBD2. Looked up from germline, CDR1 is SGHNT and CDR2 is YYREEE (reference sequence). Trimming took 0 bases from V and 5 from J; bases not matched to a gene: 14. The CDR3 runs 20 residues. CDR3 in DNA: TGTGCCAGCAGCTTGGATGTACTAACGGGACTAGCGGGAGAGGGAGATACGCAGTATTTT. Its translation: CASSLDVLTGLAGEGDTQYF.

To note about this clonotype: A much larger clone differs from this one at a single base, so this may be a read error. The chain links TRBV20-1 to TRBJ2-7; 10 nucleotides agree with TRBD1. V was clipped by 8 bases and J by 9 bases; unmatched bases: 13. Germline CDR1 is DFQATT and CDR2 is SNEGSKA (reference sequence). The length of the CDR3 is 13 residues. This chain's CDR3 is CSPKGQGRDGQYF. The CDR3 coding sequence is TGCAGTCCCAAGGGACAGGGGAGGGACGGGCAGTACTTC.

Many counts were recorded for this clonotype. The chain recombines TRBV7-9 with TRBJ2-2; D possibly corresponds to TRBD1 (6 bases). V was shortened by 4 bases and J by 2 bases, with 11 bases between the two germline ends. This CDR3 contains 15 residues. The germline gives CDR1 SEHNR, CDR2 FQNEAQ (reference sequence). The CDR3 DNA reads TGTGCCAGCAGCTCAGGGACACTCAACACCGGGGAGCTGTTTTTT. Translation: CASSSGTLNTGELFF.

This clonotype has ten or more counts. The genes are TRBV27 and TRBJ2-7, with D uncertain. The CDR3 runs 13 residues. Per germline, CDR1 MNHEY and CDR2 SMNVEV (reference sequence). With 3 bases removed from V and 6 bases from J, the gap between germline ends came to 12 bases. The CDR3 is CASSFLSDPEQYF. The CDR3 DNA reads as TGTGCCAGCAGTTTCCTGTCAGATCCCGAGCAGTACTTC.

The CDR3 region is CASSLGLAGGGNEQFF. The CDR3 DNA is TGTGCCAGCAGTTTGGGACTAGCGGGGGGAGGAAATGAGCAGTTCTTC. The chain joins TRBV6-5 to TRBJ2-1, with 15 bases identical to TRBD2. Germline V lookup: CDR1 MNHEY, CDR2 SVGAGI. The length of the CDR3 is 16 residues. J lost 7 bases, V lost 4 bases, and 5 bases had no gene match.

This clonotype has only a few counts. This rearrangement joins TRBV3-2 to TRBJ2-7; TRBD2 is taken as the D call from the table, unchecked against the DNA. TRBV3-2 is assigned pseudogene status. CDR3 length: 17 residues. The CDR3: CASSQDFEGSRAYEQYF. The CDR3, as DNA: TGTGCCAGCAGCCAAGATTTCGAGGGCAGCCGCGCCTACGAGCAGTACTTC.

This clonotype was recorded at least ten times. The V call is TRBV6-2 or TRBV6-3, the J call TRBJ2-5; D not certain. This CDR3 is 13 amino acids long. Germline loops: CDR1 MNHEY, CDR2 SVGEGT. Trimming took off 8 bases at V and 5 bases at J, with 15 bases between the two ends. The CDR3 sequence is CASLTPGTETQYF. The DNA of the CDR3 is TGTGCCAGCTTAACCCCGGGCACCGAGACCCAGTACTTC.

This clonotype has just a few counts. The chain links TRBV7-9 to TRBJ2-7, with D perhaps matching TRBD2 (6 bases). The V gene's germline CDR1 is SEHNR and CDR2 FQNEAQ (reference sequence). The CDR3 consists of 15 residues. Trimming stripped 4 bases from V and 3 bases from J, with 16 bases between. DNA for the CDR3: TGTGCCAGCAGCTCGCGGGACTCTGCGGGCTACGAGCAGTACTTC. Its protein is CASSSRDSAGYEQYF.

The chain is built from TRBV25-1 and TRBJ2-7; 8 bases are a match to TRBD2. This CDR3 is 14 amino acids long. Germline V gene data show CDR1 as MGHDK and CDR2 as SYGVNS. The junction had 6 bases not matched to a gene; V was cut back by 5 bases and J by 3 bases. In nucleotides, the CDR3 is TGTGCCAGCAGTTGGGGCGGGGGGAACTACGAGCAGTACTTC. This sequence encodes CASSWGGGNYEQYF.

Ten or more counts support this clonotype. The chain has TRBV29-1 and TRBJ2-2; 7 nucleotides line up with TRBD1. There are 13 residues in the CDR3. With 4 bases clipped from V and 4 bases from J, the junction kept 3 bases outside the gene matches. Germline CDR1 is SQVTM and CDR2 is ANQGSEA. As DNA, the CDR3 is TGCAGCGTTGCAGGGGGAAGCACCGGGGAGCTGTTTTTT. It codes for CSVAGGSTGELFF.

This clonotype was seen at least ten times. The chain couples TRBV7-2 to TRBJ2-1, with 8 bases identical to TRBD1. Germline lookup yields CDR1 SGHTA and CDR2 FQGNSA. The V and J ends lost 2 bases and 1 base, in that order; junction bases with no gene match: 4. This CDR3 contains 16 residues. CDR3 loop: CASSLWGQESYNEQFF. For the CDR3, the DNA is TGTGCCAGCAGCTTATGGGGACAGGAGTCCTACAATGAGCAGTTCTTC.

A remark on this clonotype: A much larger clone lies one base from this, so it may be a read error. The V and J genes are TRBV27 and TRBJ1-5; D may be TRBD1 (6 bases). Germline V CDR1 and CDR2: MNHEY, SMNVEV (reference sequence). V dropped 8 bases and J dropped 5 bases, with 13 bases sitting between them. CDR3 length equals 13 residues. Here the CDR3 reads CASGWTAYQPQHF. The CDR3, as DNA: TGTGCCAGCGGTTGGACAGCGTATCAGCCCCAGCATTTT.

Note on this clonotype: At one end, the junction sequence differs from germline, possibly due to a read error. The chain combines TRBV30 with TRBJ2-6; TRBD1 matches 7 bases. CDR3 length: 17 amino acids. Per the germline V gene, CDR1 is GTSNPN and CDR2 is SVGIG (reference sequence). In nucleotides, the CDR3 is TGTGCCTGGAGTAGACAGGGCATTCTCTCTGGGGCCAGCGTCCTGACTTTC. Translation: CAWSRQGILSGASVLTF.